This TCR beta chain stems from a study of post-analysis software for immune sequencing data. In the study overall: Secondary progressive, relapsing-remitting and progressive-relapsing multiple sclerosis were among the included disease courses. Whole-study results and caveats: Samples made in the same batch grouped tightly together by F measure. Higher frequency in patients than in controls was seen for 5 or 6 TRBV segments, with TRBV5-6, TRBV5-1 and TRBV20-1 among them. Compared against controls, patients with multiple sclerosis displayed significantly lower normalized Chao1 diversity.

This CDR3 is 16 amino acids long. Germline CDR1 and CDR2: LGHNA and YSLEER. Trimming took 4 bases from V and 3 from J, leaving 18 bases between them. The library was made from cDNA and included unique molecular identifiers. Input of roughly 0.95 to 10 million T cells yielded roughly 530,000 cDNA molecules. TCRdb independently ran MiXCR on the PCR reads; one entry per CDR3 protein. The table has about 400,000 distinct CDR3 sequences, roughly 35% seen once. With respect to this clonotype: Its antigen is currently unknown.

Source material: blood. The V call is TRBV4-3, the J call TRBJ1-1; no reliable D call. The source of this sequence is a girl aged 5-17 years with multiple sclerosis. CDR3 in amino acids: CASSPKGRQIYTEAFF. The CDR3 DNA is TGCGCCAGCAGCCCGAAAGGGCGCCAGATATACACTGAAGCTTTCTTT.